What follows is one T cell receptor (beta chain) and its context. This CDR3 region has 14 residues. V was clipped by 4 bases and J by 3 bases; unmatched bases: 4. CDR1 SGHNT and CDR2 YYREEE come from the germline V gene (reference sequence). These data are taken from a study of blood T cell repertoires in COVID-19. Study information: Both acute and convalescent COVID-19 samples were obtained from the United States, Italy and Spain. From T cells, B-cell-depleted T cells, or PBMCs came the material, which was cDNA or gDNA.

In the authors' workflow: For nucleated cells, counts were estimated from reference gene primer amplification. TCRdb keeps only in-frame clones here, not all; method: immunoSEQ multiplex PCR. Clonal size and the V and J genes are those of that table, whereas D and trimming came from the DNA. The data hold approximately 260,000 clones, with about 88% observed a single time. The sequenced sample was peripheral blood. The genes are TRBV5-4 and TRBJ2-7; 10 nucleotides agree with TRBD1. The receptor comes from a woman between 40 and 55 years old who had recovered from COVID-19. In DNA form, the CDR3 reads TGTGCCAGCAGCGCCCGGGACAGGGGCTACGAGCAGTACTTC. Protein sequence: CASSARDRGYEQYF.